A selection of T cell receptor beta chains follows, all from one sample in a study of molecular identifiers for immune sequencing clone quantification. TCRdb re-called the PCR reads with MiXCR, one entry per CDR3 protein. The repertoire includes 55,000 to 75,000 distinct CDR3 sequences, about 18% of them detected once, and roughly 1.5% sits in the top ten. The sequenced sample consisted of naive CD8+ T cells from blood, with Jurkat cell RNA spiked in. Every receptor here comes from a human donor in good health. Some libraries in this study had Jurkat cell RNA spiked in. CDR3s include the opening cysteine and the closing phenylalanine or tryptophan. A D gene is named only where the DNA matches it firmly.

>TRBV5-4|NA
CASSSDTHNEQFF
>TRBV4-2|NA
CASSQDSSVNTGELFF
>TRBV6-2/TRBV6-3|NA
CASSSGGYTEAFF
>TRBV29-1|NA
CSVEKDNTGELFF
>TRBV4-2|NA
CASSQSWGSTGELFF
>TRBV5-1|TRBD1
CASRPPGQGAPAEAFF
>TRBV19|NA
CASSSPESYNEQFF
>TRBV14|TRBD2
CASSQTGLAGVAEETQYF
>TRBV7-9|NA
CASSLIVGPQFF
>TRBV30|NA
CAWSTGVGPGELFF
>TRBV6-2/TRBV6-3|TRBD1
CASRNPGQGNTEAFF
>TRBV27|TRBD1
CARRDRGSFYF
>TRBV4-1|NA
CASSHPAGLGEQFF
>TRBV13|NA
CASSSLGSYEQYF
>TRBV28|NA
CASIPPGSLSREQYF
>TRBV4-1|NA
CASSQEGTEFVGNTIYF
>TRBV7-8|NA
CASSIRMVGSGFQETQYF
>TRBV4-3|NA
CASSQDRVAEAFF
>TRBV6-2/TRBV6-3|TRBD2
CASSYVPASGRGDTQYF
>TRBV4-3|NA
CASSQDGIAHNEWVF
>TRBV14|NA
CASSQLQFPYEQYF
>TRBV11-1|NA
CASSLCPLQIQETQYF
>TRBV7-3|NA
CASSPAYQETQYF
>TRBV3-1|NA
CASSQAQDLSYEQYF
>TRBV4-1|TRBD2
CASSQNPGTSGRGNEQFF
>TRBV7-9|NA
CASSPRDSLSYNEQFF
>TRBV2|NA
CASRWETQETQYF
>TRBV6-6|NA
CASSYSLAANTDTQYF
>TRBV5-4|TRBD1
CASTWGWGTGPTDTQYF
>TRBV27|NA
CASSLSVGNEQFF
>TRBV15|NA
CATSGTPTDTQYF
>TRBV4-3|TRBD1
CASSHDRAGANVLTF
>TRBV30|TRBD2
CAWSVDWSGSYEQYF
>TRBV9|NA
CASSGAVGANVLTF
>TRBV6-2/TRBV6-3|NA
CASRVTKNTGELFF
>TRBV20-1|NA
CSAGDNSYEQYF
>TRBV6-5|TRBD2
CASSYGRDTGELFF
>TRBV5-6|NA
CASSGSGVTQTQYF
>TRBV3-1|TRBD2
CASSLTGTSPYNEQFF
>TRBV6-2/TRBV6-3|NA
CASEEEKASTDTQYF
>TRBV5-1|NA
CASSSVLKNIQYF
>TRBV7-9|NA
CASTLDRGPYQETQYF
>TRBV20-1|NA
CSARDTWGRESPLHF
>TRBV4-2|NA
CASSQVETGEQFF
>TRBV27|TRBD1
CASSLETGVIPGELFF
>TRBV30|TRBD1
CTWSTGTGDGYTF
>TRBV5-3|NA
CASSLGGAEQYF
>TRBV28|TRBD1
CASSPRTGVETQYF
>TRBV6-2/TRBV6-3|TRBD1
CASRPIQGRIDKQYF
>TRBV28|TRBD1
CASSRDSSTDTQYF
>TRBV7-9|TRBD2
CASSFHSGHVLVNEQFF
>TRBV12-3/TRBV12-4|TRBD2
CASSLGSGAYEQYF
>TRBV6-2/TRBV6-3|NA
CASRISGAPYNEQFF
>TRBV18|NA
CASSPTSLYSNQPQHF
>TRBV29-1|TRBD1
CSVEERLRGRSGEQFF
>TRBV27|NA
CASSVGRPEFIETQYF
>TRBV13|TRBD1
CASSLQTGDNGYTF
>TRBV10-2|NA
CASSESPGWMVTKNIQYF
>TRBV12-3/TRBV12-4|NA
CASSLMVTDTQYF